This T cell receptor beta chain is from a study of blood T cell repertoires in COVID-19. Across the whole study: PBMCs, B-cell-depleted T cells, or T cells provided the cDNA or gDNA that made up the material.

Sequencing was performed with immunoSEQ multiplex PCR; in TCRdb, only in-frame clones are kept and a portion is missing. The table has over 200,000 clones, 88% seen once. The V gene's germline CDR1 is MNHEY and CDR2 SVGAGI. V lost 6 bases to trimming and J lost 0 bases; unmatched junction nucleotides: 6. The CDR3 spans 15 residues. Sequenced: peripheral blood. The gene calls are TRBV6-5 and TRBJ1-2; the match to TRBD1 covers 8 bases. This TCR was recovered from a woman aged 55 to 70 with acute or convalescent COVID-19. This CDR3 is CASSPDRAPNYGYTF. The CDR3 DNA follows: TGTGCCAGCAGCCCGGACAGGGCACCTAACTATGGCTACACCTTC.